Listed here is a single TCR beta chain. This record belongs to a study of technical replicates of blood from several donors. Sequencing used immunoSEQ multiplex PCR; TCRdb keeps in-frame clones, though not all of them. This table holds tens of thousands of clones, around 92% found once. CDR1 is LNHDA and CDR2 is SQIVND in the germline V gene (reference sequence). V lost 5 bases, J lost 4 bases, and 4 bases stayed unmatched. CDR3 length: 14 amino acids. The gene calls are TRBV19 and TRBJ1-5; TRBD1 aligns across 8 bases. The sample was T cells isolated from PBMCs. The sequence derives from a human donor in good health. Some clones in this sample may be carry-over from other donors' samples. The CDR3: CASSLRGRNQPQHF. The CDR3 coding sequence is TGTGCCAGTAGTCTCAGGGGGCGAAATCAGCCCCAGCATTTT.